This note documents a single T cell receptor beta chain sequence. Using immunoSEQ multiplex PCR, the repertoire was profiled, and TCRdb retains in-frame clones only, with some absent. The sample includes 75,000 to 80,000 clones, just under 95% of them seen just once. The data were obtained in a study of T cell changes during pregnancy in multiple sclerosis. The CDR3 has 13 residues. Germline lookup yields CDR1 KGHSH and CDR2 LQKENI. Trimming left V 6 bases short and J 7 bases short, with 15 bases between. This sample comprised peripheral blood, obtained in the second trimester of pregnancy. This clonotype originated in a female donor in good health, enrolled as a control in a pregnancy study. J is TRBJ1-2 and V is TRBV18, with D perhaps TRBD1 (5 bases). The CDR3 bases are TGTGCCAGCTCCCCAACCGGGGGAGGTGGCTACACCTTC. This sequence encodes CASSPTGGGGYTF.